This T cell receptor (beta chain) was identified in a study of graft-versus-host responses after intestinal transplantation. Study details: All recipients were transplanted with multivisceral, liver-intestinal, or isolated intestinal grafts.

The CDR3 is made up of 15 amino acids. With 0 bases removed from V and 3 bases from J, the gap between germline ends came to 12 bases. Germline lookup yields CDR1 LNHNV and CDR2 YYDKDF (reference sequence). Study-wide results and limits: GvH clones surfaced in recipient marrow, some emerging earlier in ileum or blood.

Details on this clone: As yet, its antigen is unknown.

Method: immunoSEQ multiplex PCR; TCRdb's copy keeps in-frame clones and lacks some. The sample includes about 39,000 clones, 93% of them seen just once. The V gene is TRBV15, the J gene TRBJ2-7; D is tentatively TRBD1 or TRBD2 (5 bases each). This TCR was recovered from a human donor who was the organ donor for an intestinal transplant. The input for sequencing was unstimulated CD8+ T cells sorted from spleen or lymph node cells, taken before transplant. CDR3 sequence reads: CATSRDSGRGYEQYF. CDR3 bases: TGTGCCACCAGCAGAGATTCGGGAAGGGGCTACGAGCAGTACTTC.